Below, 22 T cell receptor beta chains from the same sample are listed, as sequenced in a study of blood T cell repertoires in COVID-19. Only in-frame clones appear in the TCRdb table, and some are missing; sequencing was by immunoSEQ multiplex PCR. The repertoire has 200,000 to 300,000 clones, almost 85% of them found once; the top ten carry about 4%. Sequencing used peripheral blood. The receptors here all came from a middle-aged man with acute or convalescent COVID-19.

This clone was seen once. V gene TRBV6-2 or TRBV6-3 combines with J gene TRBJ2-5, with 7 nucleotides matching TRBD1. CDR3 length: 21 residues. V trimming: 2 bases; J trimming: 3 bases; junction bases outside the gene matches: 24. Looked up from germline, CDR1 is MNHEY and CDR2 is SVGEGT. CDR3 residues: CASSYPETGSDAHRAKETQYF. The DNA for the CDR3 is TGTGCCAGCAGTTACCCCGAGACAGGGTCAGATGCACATAGGGCCAAAGAGACCCAGTACTTC.

The chain couples TRBV2 to TRBJ1-3; D is undetermined. The CDR3 has 13 amino acids. Trimming removed 7 bases at V and 4 bases at J, with 11 bases between. Germline-derived CDR1 and CDR2 are SNHLY and FYNNEI. DNA for the CDR3: TGTGCCAGCAATTGGGGAGGGGGAAACACCATATATTTT. Its translation is CASNWGGGNTIYF.

The V and J genes are TRBV15 and TRBJ1-6, with D maybe TRBD1 (5 bases). This CDR3 contains 14 residues. Germline V gene data show CDR1 as LNHNV and CDR2 as YYDKDF (reference sequence). V was shortened by 0 bases and J by 7 bases, with 7 bases between the two germline ends. The CDR3 DNA follows: TGTGCCACCAGCAGAGAAAGGGGAAATTCACCCCTCCACTTT. This codes for CATSRERGNSPLHF.

The gene calls are TRBV19 and TRBJ1-5; D is unresolved. Between the trimmed V and J ends, which lost 1 base and 6 bases, there was a span of 10 bases. Germline CDR1 reads LNHDA; CDR2 reads SQIVND (reference sequence). This CDR3 comprises 14 residues. CDR3 sequence: CASSIANAAQPQHF. For the CDR3, the DNA is TGTGCCAGTAGTATAGCGAATGCGGCTCAGCCCCAGCATTTT.

The rearrangement joins TRBV6-5 to TRBJ2-3; maybe TRBD2 (8 bases). Trimming pared 8 bases from V and 8 bases from J, leaving 23 bases between. The CDR3 has 15 residues. Germline loops: CDR1 MNHEY, CDR2 SVGAGI. The CDR3 here is CASGDSGGIRGTQYF. CDR3 sequence (DNA): TGTGCCAGCGGGGACAGCGGGGGCATCCGGGGTACGCAGTATTTT.

The rearrangement joins TRBV7-9 to TRBJ1-6; TRBD1 matches at 8 bases. CDR1 SEHNR and CDR2 FQNEAQ come from the germline V gene (reference sequence). V shed 5 bases and J 0 bases; nucleotides not matched to a gene: 9. The CDR3 covers 18 residues. CDR3 residues: CASSAAGQASSYNSPLHF. The CDR3 nucleotides read TGTGCCAGCAGCGCGGCGGGACAGGCTAGCTCCTATAATTCACCCCTCCACTTT.

This chain joins TRBV20-1 and TRBJ2-1; no definite D call. Germline V gives CDR1 DFQATT, CDR2 SNEGSKA (reference sequence). The CDR3 extends over 11 amino acids. V lost 1 base and J 6 bases, leaving 4 bases between the germline ends. CDR3 bases: TGCAGTGCTAGAGTCCGCAATGAGCAGTTCTTC. Translation gives CSARVRNEQFF.

This clone was detected a few times. The rearrangement links TRBV14 to TRBJ2-5; 7 nucleotides agree with TRBD1. The CDR3 totals 15 residues. Germline trimming cut 2 bases from V and 2 bases from J; bases unmatched to any gene: 5. Germline loops: CDR1 SGHDN, CDR2 FVKESK. CDR3 sequence (DNA): TGTGCCAGCAGCCAAAAGGGACAGAGTCAAGAGACCCAGTACTTC. Encoded protein: CASSQKGQSQETQYF.

The chain employs TRBV3-1 (or the pseudogene TRBV3-2) and TRBJ2-2; 7 positions agree with TRBD1. The V segment lost 4 bases and the J segment 2 bases; nucleotides outside the gene matches: 7. There are 16 residues in the CDR3. CDR1 and CDR2 (germline): LGHDT, YNNKEL (reference sequence). For the CDR3, the DNA is TGTGCCAGCAGCCGCCGACAGGGACGTAACACCGGGGAGCTGTTTTTT. Amino acid sequence: CASSRRQGRNTGELFF.

The V and J genes are TRBV19 and TRBJ2-1; no firm D call. With 1 base removed from V and 4 bases from J, the gap between germline ends came to 11 bases. Per germline, CDR1 LNHDA and CDR2 SQIVND (reference sequence). The CDR3 has 15 amino acids. The CDR3: CASSIAPPLYNEQFF. The DNA for the CDR3 is TGTGCCAGTAGTATAGCTCCTCCTCTATACAATGAGCAGTTCTTC.

This clone was found once. The chain has TRBV6-5 and TRBJ1-1; tentative D call: TRBD1 (6 bases). CDR3 size: 15 residues. Germline V gene lookup returns CDR1 MNHEY and CDR2 SVGAGI. V gave up 6 bases and J gave up 5 bases, with 19 bases separating them. CDR3 region: CASRDKAQGRTEAFF. The DNA for the CDR3 is TGTGCCAGCAGGGACAAGGCACAGGGACGTACTGAAGCTTTCTTT.

This chain joins TRBV28 and TRBJ2-7; TRBD2 matches 10 bases. Losses at the gene ends were 5 bases for V and 0 bases for J; bases not matched to a gene: 4. The CDR3 sequence is 15 residues long. Germline CDR1 reads MDHEN; CDR2 reads SYDVKM. The CDR3 bases are TGTGCCAGCAGTCCTGGACTAGCGGTCTCCTACGAGCAGTACTTC. This encodes CASSPGLAVSYEQYF. Variable domain in full (rest from reference TRBV28 and TRBJ2-7): DVKVTQSSRYLVKRTGEKVFLECVQDMDHENMFWYRQDPGLGLRLIYFSYDVKMKEKGDIPEGYSVSREKKERFSLILESASTNQTSMYLCASSPGLAVSYEQYFGPGTRLTVT.

This chain links TRBV28 with TRBJ1-3; perhaps TRBD1 as D (6 bases). The CDR3 runs 16 residues. Germline CDR1 MDHEN, CDR2 SYDVKM. The V end was cut by 2 bases, the J end by 3 bases, with 14 bases between. Here the CDR3 reads CASSLDSGVGGNTIYF. The DNA for the CDR3 is TGTGCCAGCAGTTTAGACTCAGGGGTGGGTGGAAACACCATATATTTT.

The V gene is TRBV6-5, the J gene TRBJ1-2; no reliable D call. The CDR3 is 11 residues long. The V and J ends lost 6 bases and 4 bases respectively, with 6 bases between them. The V gene's germline CDR1 is MNHEY and CDR2 SVGAGI. The CDR3 region has the DNA TGTGCCAGCAGACAGCTCTATGGCTACACCTTC. Its protein is CASRQLYGYTF.

V and J are TRBV28 and TRBJ1-5; D perhaps matches TRBD1 (6 bases). The germline V gene has CDR1 MDHEN and CDR2 SYDVKM. The CDR3 consists of 15 residues. V was pared by 4 bases and J by 7 bases, with 17 bases between. The CDR3 DNA is TGTGCCAGCAGTTCATACAGGGCTCGTAGACAGCCCCAGCATTTT. Its protein is CASSSYRARRQPQHF.

The chain has TRBV11-3 and TRBJ1-3, with D maybe TRBD1 (5 bases). This CDR3 is 15 amino acids long. Per the germline V gene, CDR1 is SGHNT and CDR2 is YENEEA. Trimming removed 5 bases at V and 0 bases at J, with 11 bases between. In nucleotides, the CDR3 is TGTGCCAGCAGCCCCGACAGCAGCTCTGGAAACACCATATATTTT. Its translation: CASSPDSSSGNTIYF.

The V and J genes are TRBV18 and TRBJ2-1; a possible D gene is TRBD2 (7 bases). The CDR3 runs to 16 residues. CDR1 and CDR2 from the germline V gene are KGHSH and LQKENI. Trimming shortened V by 2 bases and J by 4 bases, and 15 bases separated the two germline ends. This CDR3 is CASSPNEGGLYNEQFF. For the CDR3, the DNA is TGTGCCAGCTCACCAAACGAGGGGGGGCTTTACAATGAGCAGTTCTTC.

This chain connects TRBV3-1 (or the pseudogene TRBV3-2) to TRBJ1-2; 12 nucleotides agree with TRBD1. Losses at the gene ends were 4 bases for V and 11 bases for J; bases not matched to a gene: 5. The germline V gene has CDR1 LGHDT and CDR2 YNNKEL (reference sequence). This CDR3 has 13 amino acids. The DNA for the CDR3 is TGTGCCAGCAGCCCCTGGGACAGGGGGCAATACACCTTC. It specifies CASSPWDRGQYTF.

A word on this clone: This clone may be a read error of a much larger clone one base away. The V call is TRBV25-1, the J call TRBJ1-2, with D perhaps TRBD1 (6 bases). CDR3 length equals 11 residues. Per germline, CDR1 MGHDK and CDR2 SYGVNS. With 6 bases removed from V and 4 bases from J, the gap between germline ends came to 6 bases. CDR3 nucleotide sequence: TGTGCCAGCAGGGACAGCTATGGCTACACCTTC. Its protein is CASRDSYGYTF.

The chain carries TRBV2 and TRBJ1-2; D gene unclear. This CDR3 is built from 15 residues. Trimming took off 4 bases at V and 4 bases at J, with 16 bases between the two ends. Germline CDR1 reads SNHLY; CDR2 reads FYNNEI. The CDR3 region has the DNA TGTGCCAGCAGTGGAGTTCAGACGGGAATCTATGGCTACACCTTC. Amino acid sequence: CASSGVQTGIYGYTF.

The gene calls are TRBV5-4 and TRBJ1-1; tentatively, D is TRBD1 (6 bases). CDR3 length: 14 amino acids. V gave up 4 bases and J gave up 4 bases, with 14 bases separating them. Germline assignment: CDR1 SGHNT and CDR2 YYREEE (reference sequence). The chain's CDR3 is CASSPQGVGTEAFF. DNA of the CDR3: TGTGCCAGCAGCCCACAGGGAGTAGGCACTGAAGCTTTCTTT.

The chain carries TRBV11-3 and TRBJ2-1; D remains unclear. CDR3 length: 13 amino acids. The germline CDR1 and CDR2 sequences are SGHNT and YENEEA. V dropped 1 base and J dropped 10 bases, with 11 bases sitting between them. In DNA, the CDR3 is TGTGCCAGCAGCTTAGTAAGCAATAGCGAGCAGTTCTTC. The encoded protein is CASSLVSNSEQFF. Based on the CDR3 plus reference TRBV11-3 and TRBJ2-1, the full variable domain is EAGVVQSPRYKIIEKKQPVAFWCNPISGHNTLYWYLQNLGQGPELLIRYENEEAVDDSQLPKDRFSAERLKGVDSTLKIQPAELGDSAVYLCASSLVSNSEQFFGPGTRLTVL.